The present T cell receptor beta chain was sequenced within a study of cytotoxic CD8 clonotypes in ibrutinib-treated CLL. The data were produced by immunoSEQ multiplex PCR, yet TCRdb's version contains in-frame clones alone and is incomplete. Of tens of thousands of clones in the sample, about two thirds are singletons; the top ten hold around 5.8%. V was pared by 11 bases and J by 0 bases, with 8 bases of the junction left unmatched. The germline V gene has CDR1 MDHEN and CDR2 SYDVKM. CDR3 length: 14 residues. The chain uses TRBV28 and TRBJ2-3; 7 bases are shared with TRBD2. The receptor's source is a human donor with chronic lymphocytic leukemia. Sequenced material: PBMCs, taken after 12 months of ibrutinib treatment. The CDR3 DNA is TGTGCCGGTCAGGAGGGAGGGAGCACAGATACGCAGTATTTT. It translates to CAGQEGGSTDTQYF.